This TCR beta chain was obtained from a study of regulatory T cells in long-lasting Graves disease. Time point indicated: newly diagnosed GD, antithyroid drugs for less than 3 months. Preparation of the TCR library used RNA extracted from PBMCs. Construction of TCR beta libraries relied on iRepertoire HTBI primers and on Arm-PCR targeting CDR3 regions. MiXCR, applied by TCRdb to the multiplex PCR reads, yields one record per CDR3 protein. The data show more than 300,000 distinct CDR3 sequences, 15% seen once. The material was peripheral blood mononuclear cells (PBMCs), obtained at new diagnosis, from a patient treated with antithyroid drugs. The receptor's source is a female donor with Graves disease.

The CDR3 loop reads CASTGGQGGADTQYF. The DNA of the CDR3 is TGTGCCAGCACCGGGGGACAGGGCGGTGCAGATACGCAGTATTTT. V and J are TRBV6-1 and TRBJ2-3; TRBD1 matches 9 bases. The V and J ends lost 7 bases and 4 bases, in that order; junction bases with no gene match: 9. The germline gives CDR1 MNHNS, CDR2 SASEGT. The CDR3 consists of 15 residues.